This T cell receptor (beta chain) was retrieved from a study of cytomegalovirus exposure and HLA in healthy donors. Study-wide points: Researchers catalogued 150 or so TCR beta chains as cytomegalovirus-associated. Prior analysis indicated that the majority of TCR beta V segments exhibited productivity approximately 87% or approximately 30% of the time.

PCR involved 60 Vbeta and 13 Jbeta primers. Authors' data handling: Later analysis identified approximately 80 million unique TCR beta chains, about 10 million shared. TCRdb keeps only in-frame clones here, not all; method: immunoSEQ multiplex PCR. V, J and clone size were drawn from that table, and D and trimming were deduced from the DNA. The table records under 150,000 clones, around 86% of them present only once. Comment on this clone: The antigen remains unidentified.

Trimming cost V 3 bases and J 5 bases, with 8 bases left between them. Germline V CDR1 and CDR2: SGHKS, YYEKEE (reference sequence). This CDR3 is built from 12 residues. Donors were ostensibly healthy at sampling, although undocumented immune exposures were probable. The chain combines TRBV5-5 with TRBJ1-2; D unclear. The sequencing sample was made of PBMCs. This clonotype originated in a man aged 18 to 29 in good health and CMV-seronegative. CDR3 nucleotides: TGTGCCAGCAGCTCACAGAGATATGGCTACACCTTC. Protein: CASSSQRYGYTF.